This record concerns one T cell receptor beta chain sequence. The source of the sample is a study of blood T cell repertoires in COVID-19. The CDR3 runs 14 residues. Germline assignment: CDR1 MNHEY and CDR2 SVGAGI. Trimming took off 4 bases at V and 8 bases at J, with 15 bases between the two ends. In the original analysis: Cell counts per sample came from amplifying reference gene primers. TCRdb's copy holds only in-frame clones and misses some; the assay was immunoSEQ multiplex PCR. V and J calls and clone size are those listed in that table; D and trimming were worked out from the DNA. The data contain around 65,000 clones, approximately 78% of them seen just once; the ten biggest clones take up around a sixth.

This TCR was sampled from a man of 80 years or more with acute or convalescent COVID-19. The sample consisted of peripheral blood. J is TRBJ1-3 and V is TRBV6-5; tentative D call: TRBD1 (5 bases). The chain's CDR3 is CASSLGSSGDTIYF. The CDR3 DNA reads as TGTGCCAGCAGTTTAGGGTCTTCGGGGGACACCATATATTTT.